The rows below give T cell receptor beta chains drawn from one sample of a study of control samples from healthy donors and cancer patients. Only in-frame clones appear in the TCRdb table, and some are missing; sequencing was by immunoSEQ multiplex PCR. The sample totals about 190,000 clones; its top ten clones hold around 2%. Sequences were obtained from blood. The source is a woman between 25 and 40 years old in good health. Each CDR3 is given with its conserved first and last residue. The order of the fields is D gene, V gene, J gene, CDR3 DNA, CDR3 protein. The D gene is left open where the match is weak.

D gene: TRBD1; V gene: TRBV18; J gene: TRBJ1-1; CDR3 DNA: TGTGCCAGCTCTTCCGGGACAGGCTCATCATTGAACACTGAAGCTTTCTTT; CDR3 protein: CASSSGTGSSLNTEAFF
D gene: NA; V gene: TRBV12-3/TRBV12-4; J gene: TRBJ1-2; CDR3 DNA: TGTGCCAGCAGTTCGGGGGCGGGGTATGGCTACACCTTC; CDR3 protein: CASSSGAGYGYTF
D gene: NA; V gene: TRBV7-3; J gene: TRBJ2-7; CDR3 DNA: TGTGCCAGCAGCTTAGGATCCTACGAGCAGTACTTC; CDR3 protein: CASSLGSYEQYF
D gene: TRBD2; V gene: TRBV4-1; J gene: TRBJ2-5; CDR3 DNA: TGCGCCAGCAGCCAAGGGGCGGGGGGGCTAGCAGAGACCCAGTACTTC; CDR3 protein: CASSQGAGGLAETQYF
D gene: TRBD1; V gene: TRBV24-1; J gene: TRBJ1-2; CDR3 DNA: TGTGCCACCAGTGATCCGGGACAGGGATTCTATGGCTACACCTTC; CDR3 protein: CATSDPGQGFYGYTF
D gene: NA; V gene: TRBV7-2; J gene: TRBJ1-3; CDR3 DNA: TGTGCCAGCAGCTTAGGTCCCAACTCTGGAAACACCATATATTTT; CDR3 protein: CASSLGPNSGNTIYF
D gene: NA; V gene: TRBV4-2; J gene: TRBJ2-1; CDR3 DNA: TGTGCCAGCAGCCAACTGCCAGAAAGGCACAATGAGCAGTTCTTC; CDR3 protein: CASSQLPERHNEQFF
D gene: NA; V gene: TRBV28; J gene: TRBJ1-2; CDR3 DNA: TGTGCCAGCAGTTTTCTCGGGGTTGGTGGTGGCTACACCTTC; CDR3 protein: CASSFLGVGGGYTF
D gene: NA; V gene: TRBV4-1; J gene: TRBJ2-7; CDR3 DNA: TGCGCCAGCAGCCCCAGGGTAGGCGAGCAGTACTTC; CDR3 protein: CASSPRVGEQYF
D gene: NA; V gene: TRBV9; J gene: TRBJ1-3; CDR3 DNA: TGTGCCAGCAGCGCCCTCGGGCAATATAAAGGAAACACCATATATTTT; CDR3 protein: CASSALGQYKGNTIYF
D gene: TRBD1; V gene: TRBV29-1; J gene: TRBJ1-4; CDR3 DNA: TGCAGCGCCCGGACAGGGATTGATGAAAAACTGTTTTTT; CDR3 protein: CSARTGIDEKLFF
D gene: TRBD1; V gene: TRBV19; J gene: TRBJ2-7; CDR3 DNA: TGTGCCAGTTCAAGGGACAGGGAGATCTACGAGCAGTACTTC; CDR3 protein: CASSRDREIYEQYF
D gene: TRBD2; V gene: TRBV7-9; J gene: TRBJ2-1; CDR3 DNA: TGTGCCAGCAGCCGCTCCGGGAGGATCGATGAGCAGTTCTTC; CDR3 protein: CASSRSGRIDEQFF
D gene: NA; V gene: TRBV7-2; J gene: TRBJ2-3; CDR3 DNA: TGTGCCAGCAGCCTCCCGGATACGCAGTATTTT; CDR3 protein: CASSLPDTQYF
D gene: NA; V gene: TRBV27; J gene: TRBJ2-7; CDR3 DNA: TGTGCCAGCAGTTTAAAGGCAAGATCCTACGAGCAGTACTTC; CDR3 protein: CASSLKARSYEQYF
D gene: NA; V gene: TRBV7-2; J gene: TRBJ1-3; CDR3 DNA: TGTGCCAGCAGCTTAGAGATGACGGGCTCTGGAAACACCATATATTTT; CDR3 protein: CASSLEMTGSGNTIYF
D gene: TRBD2; V gene: TRBV2; J gene: TRBJ2-3; CDR3 DNA: TGTGCCAGCAGTGAGGAGGGGAGGGCAGATACGCAGTATTTT; CDR3 protein: CASSEEGRADTQYF
D gene: NA; V gene: TRBV5-4; J gene: TRBJ1-2; CDR3 DNA: TGTGCCAGCAGCTTGTTCTCAGGGTATGGCTACACCTTC; CDR3 protein: CASSLFSGYGYTF
D gene: NA; V gene: TRBV3-1/TRBV3-2; J gene: TRBJ1-6; CDR3 DNA: TGTGCCAGCAGACCCACAGGGAATAATTCACCCCTCCACTTT; CDR3 protein: CASRPTGNNSPLHF
D gene: NA; V gene: TRBV10-1; J gene: TRBJ2-1; CDR3 DNA: TGCGCCAGCAGTGGGACAGACTACAATGAGCAGTTCTTC; CDR3 protein: CASSGTDYNEQFF
D gene: NA; V gene: TRBV28; J gene: TRBJ2-1; CDR3 DNA: TGTGCCAGCAGTTTAAGTCAGAATGAGCAGTTCTTC; CDR3 protein: CASSLSQNEQFF
D gene: TRBD1; V gene: TRBV2; J gene: TRBJ1-2; CDR3 DNA: TGTGCCAGCAGTGATGTCGGACAGGGGGGTGGCTATGGCTACACCTTC; CDR3 protein: CASSDVGQGGGYGYTF
D gene: NA; V gene: TRBV27; J gene: TRBJ2-7; CDR3 DNA: TGTGCCAGCAGTTTCTCCCAGGGGGGCGAGCAGTACTTC; CDR3 protein: CASSFSQGGEQYF
D gene: TRBD1; V gene: TRBV13; J gene: TRBJ1-2; CDR3 DNA: TGTGCCAGCAGCGTTGACAGGGGGCGTACCTATGGCTACACCTTC; CDR3 protein: CASSVDRGRTYGYTF
D gene: NA; V gene: TRBV4-2; J gene: TRBJ1-2; CDR3 DNA: TGTGCCAGCAGCCAAGTAACAGGGAATGGCTACACCTTC; CDR3 protein: CASSQVTGNGYTF
D gene: TRBD1; V gene: TRBV18; J gene: TRBJ1-1; CDR3 DNA: TGTGCCAGCTCACAAAGACAGGGGCAGTCGAACACTGAAGCTTTCTTT; CDR3 protein: CASSQRQGQSNTEAFF
D gene: NA; V gene: TRBV28; J gene: TRBJ1-2; CDR3 DNA: TGTGCCAGCAGTTCACAGGGCCGCAATGGCTACACCTTC; CDR3 protein: CASSSQGRNGYTF
D gene: NA; V gene: TRBV28; J gene: TRBJ1-3; CDR3 DNA: TGTGCCAGCAGTTTTGGCAGCGGAAACACCATATATTTT; CDR3 protein: CASSFGSGNTIYF
D gene: TRBD1; V gene: TRBV6-5; J gene: TRBJ1-5; CDR3 DNA: TGTGCCAGCAGTCCAAAACAGGGGAATCAGCCCCAGCATTTT; CDR3 protein: CASSPKQGNQPQHF